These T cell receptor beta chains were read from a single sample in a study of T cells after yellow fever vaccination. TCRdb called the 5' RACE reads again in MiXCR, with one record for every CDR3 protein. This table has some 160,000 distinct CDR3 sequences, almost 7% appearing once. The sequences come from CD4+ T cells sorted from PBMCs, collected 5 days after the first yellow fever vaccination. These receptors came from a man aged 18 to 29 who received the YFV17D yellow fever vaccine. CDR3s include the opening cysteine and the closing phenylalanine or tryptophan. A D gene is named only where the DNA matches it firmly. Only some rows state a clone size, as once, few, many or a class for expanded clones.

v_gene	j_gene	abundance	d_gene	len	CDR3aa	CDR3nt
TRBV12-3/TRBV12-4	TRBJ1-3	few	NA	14	CASARGAGGNTIYF	TGTGCCAGCGCCCGGGGGGCGGGTGGAAACACCATATATTTT
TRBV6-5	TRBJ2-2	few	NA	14	CASSYSTGAGELFF	TGTGCCAGCAGTTACTCGACGGGGGCCGGGGAGCTGTTTTTT
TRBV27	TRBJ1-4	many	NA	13	CASSDVGWEKLFF	TGTGCCAGCAGTGACGTGGGCTGGGAAAAACTGTTTTTT
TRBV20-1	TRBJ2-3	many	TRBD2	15	CSAKKGSAGGNTQYF	TGCAGTGCTAAAAAGGGTTCAGCGGGGGGAAATACGCAGTATTTT
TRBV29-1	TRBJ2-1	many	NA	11	CSVRSHNEQFF	TGCAGCGTTCGCTCCCACAATGAGCAGTTCTTC
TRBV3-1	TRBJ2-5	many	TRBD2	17	CASSQGGGPFARETQYF	TGTGCCAGCAGCCAAGGCGGGGGGCCTTTTGCGAGGGAGACCCAGTACTTC
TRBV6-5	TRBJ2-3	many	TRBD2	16	CASSYSKRGSTDTQYF	TGTGCCAGCAGTTACTCGAAGCGGGGCAGCACAGATACGCAGTATTTT
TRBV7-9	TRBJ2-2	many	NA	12	CASPGGTGELFF	TGTGCCAGCCCTGGGGGGACCGGGGAGCTGTTTTTT
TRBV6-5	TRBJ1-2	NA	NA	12	CASSKGGYGHTF	TGTGCCAGCAGTAAGGGGGGCTATGGCCACACCTTC
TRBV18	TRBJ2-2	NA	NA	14	CASSPVGLTGELFF	TGTGCCAGCTCACCAGTTGGCCTCACCGGGGAGCTGTTTTTT
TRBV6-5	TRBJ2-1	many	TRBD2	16	CASSYYTMTSNHEQFF	TGTGCCAGCAGTTACTATACCATGACTAGCAATCATGAGCAGTTCTTC
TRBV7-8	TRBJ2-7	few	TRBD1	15	CASGWGNRGPYEQYF	TGTGCCAGCGGCTGGGGGAACAGGGGGCCTTACGAGCAGTACTTC
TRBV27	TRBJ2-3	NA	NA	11	CASGYLDTQYF	TGTGCCAGCGGCTACTTGGATACGCAGTATTTT
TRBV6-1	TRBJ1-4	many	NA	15	CASSRAGAQDEKLFF	TGTGCCAGCAGCAGAGCCGGGGCGCAGGATGAAAAACTGTTTTTT
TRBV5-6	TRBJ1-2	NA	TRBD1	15	CASSSGQGVPYGYTF	TGTGCCAGCAGCTCGGGACAGGGGGTACCCTATGGCTACACCTTC
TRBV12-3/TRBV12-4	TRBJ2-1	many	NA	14	CASSPRTLYNEQFF	TGTGCCAGCAGTCCCCGGACCCTTTACAATGAGCAGTTCTTC
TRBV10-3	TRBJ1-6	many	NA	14	CAIAREGDGSPLHF	TGTGCCATCGCCCGAGAGGGGGACGGATCACCCCTCCACTTT
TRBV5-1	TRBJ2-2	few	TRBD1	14	CASSLQGVGGELFF	TGCGCCAGCAGCTTACAGGGGGTTGGCGGGGAGCTGTTTTTT
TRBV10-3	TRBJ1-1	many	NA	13	CAISVGGNTEAFF	TGTGCCATCAGTGTCGGGGGGAACACTGAAGCTTTCTTT
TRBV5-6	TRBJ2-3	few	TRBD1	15	CASSHDRGDGDTQYF	TGTGCCAGCAGCCACGACAGGGGTGATGGAGATACGCAGTATTTT
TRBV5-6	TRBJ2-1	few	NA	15	CASSFRGASWNEQFF	TGTGCCAGCAGCTTTCGGGGGGCAAGTTGGAATGAGCAGTTCTTC
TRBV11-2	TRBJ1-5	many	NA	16	CASSLGVGGSNQPQHF	TGTGCCAGCAGCTTAGGGGTCGGCGGGAGCAATCAGCCCCAGCATTTT
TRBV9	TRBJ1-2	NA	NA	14	CASSTQQGGDGYTF	TGTGCCAGCAGCACTCAGCAAGGGGGGGATGGCTACACCTTC
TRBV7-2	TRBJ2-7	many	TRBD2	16	CASSFGLARGSYEQYF	TGTGCCAGCAGCTTTGGACTAGCTCGAGGCTCCTACGAGCAGTACTTC
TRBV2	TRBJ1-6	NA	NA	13	CASKEHGASPLHF	TGTGCCAGCAAAGAGCACGGGGCTTCACCCCTCCACTTT
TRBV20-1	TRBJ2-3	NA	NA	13	CSALGPGTDTQYF	TGCAGTGCCTTGGGGCCGGGCACAGATACGCAGTATTTT
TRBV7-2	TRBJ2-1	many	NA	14	CASSLGSGYNEQFF	TGTGCCAGCAGCCTGGGGAGCGGCTACAATGAGCAGTTCTTC
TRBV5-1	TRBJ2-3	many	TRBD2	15	CASSLAGTSLRAQYF	TGCGCCAGCAGCTTGGCCGGGACTAGCTTGCGGGCGCAGTATTTT
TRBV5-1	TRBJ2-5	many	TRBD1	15	CASSLGQGARETQYF	TGCGCCAGCAGCTTGGGACAGGGGGCCAGGGAGACCCAGTACTTC
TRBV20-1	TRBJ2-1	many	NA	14	CSARVIWRMNEQFF	TGCAGTGCTAGAGTTATCTGGCGGATGAATGAGCAGTTCTTC
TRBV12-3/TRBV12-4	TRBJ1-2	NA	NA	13	CASSDRKDSGYTF	TGTGCCAGCAGTGACCGGAAGGATAGTGGCTACACCTTC
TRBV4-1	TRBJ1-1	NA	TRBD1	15	CASRQAGTGNTEAFF	TGCGCCAGCAGGCAAGCCGGGACAGGGAACACTGAAGCTTTCTTT
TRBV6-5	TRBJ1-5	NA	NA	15	CASSYSSQSNQPQHF	TGTGCCAGCAGTTACTCGAGCCAGAGCAATCAGCCCCAGCATTTT
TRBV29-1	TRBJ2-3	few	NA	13	CSHGGASTDTQYF	TGCAGCCACGGTGGGGCTAGCACAGATACGCAGTATTTT
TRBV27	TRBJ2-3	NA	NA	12	CASSSRVHTQYF	TGTGCCAGCAGTTCGAGGGTCCATACGCAGTATTTT
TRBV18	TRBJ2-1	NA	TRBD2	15	CASSPSSGGDNEQFF	TGTGCCAGCTCACCATCTAGCGGGGGGGACAATGAGCAGTTCTTC
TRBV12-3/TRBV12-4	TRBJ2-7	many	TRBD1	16	CASSPRQGARTYEQYF	TGTGCCAGCAGCCCCCGACAGGGGGCGAGGACCTACGAGCAGTACTTC
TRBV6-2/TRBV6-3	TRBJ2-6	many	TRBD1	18	CASSYLGQGTPGANVLTF	TGTGCCAGCAGTTACCTGGGACAGGGAACCCCTGGAGCCAACGTCCTGACTTTC
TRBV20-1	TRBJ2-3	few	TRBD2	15	CSARQSGGPADTQYF	TGCAGTGCGAGACAAAGCGGGGGGCCCGCAGATACGCAGTATTTT
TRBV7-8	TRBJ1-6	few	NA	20	CASSSRIFGQYKPSHSPLHF	TGTGCCAGCAGCTCCCGAATTTTTGGACAGTATAAACCTTCTCATTCACCCCTCCACTTT
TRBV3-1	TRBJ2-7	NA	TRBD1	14	CASSHWDRAYEQYF	TGTGCCAGCAGCCACTGGGACAGGGCCTACGAGCAGTACTTC
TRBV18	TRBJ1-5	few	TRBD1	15	CASSPTTGGRQPQHF	TGTGCCAGCTCACCGACTACAGGGGGCCGGCAGCCCCAGCATTTT
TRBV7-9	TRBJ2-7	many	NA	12	CASGQGGYEQYF	TGTGCCTCAGGGCAGGGAGGCTACGAGCAGTACTTC
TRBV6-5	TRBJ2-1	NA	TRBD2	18	CASSHLGPTSGGNNEQFF	TGTGCCAGCAGTCACCTAGGACCGACTAGCGGGGGTAACAATGAGCAGTTCTTC
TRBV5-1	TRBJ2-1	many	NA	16	CASSLVVTGTTNEQFF	TGCGCCAGCAGCTTGGTCGTTACCGGGACCACCAATGAGCAGTTCTTC
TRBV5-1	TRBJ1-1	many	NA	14	CASSPTSQDTEAFF	TGCGCCAGCAGCCCTACTTCCCAGGACACTGAAGCTTTCTTT
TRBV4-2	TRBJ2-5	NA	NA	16	CASSQETTYTQETQYF	TGTGCCAGCAGCCAAGAGACTACCTACACCCAAGAGACCCAGTACTTC
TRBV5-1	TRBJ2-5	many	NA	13	CASSDVDQETQYF	TGCGCCAGCAGCGACGTAGACCAAGAGACCCAGTACTTC